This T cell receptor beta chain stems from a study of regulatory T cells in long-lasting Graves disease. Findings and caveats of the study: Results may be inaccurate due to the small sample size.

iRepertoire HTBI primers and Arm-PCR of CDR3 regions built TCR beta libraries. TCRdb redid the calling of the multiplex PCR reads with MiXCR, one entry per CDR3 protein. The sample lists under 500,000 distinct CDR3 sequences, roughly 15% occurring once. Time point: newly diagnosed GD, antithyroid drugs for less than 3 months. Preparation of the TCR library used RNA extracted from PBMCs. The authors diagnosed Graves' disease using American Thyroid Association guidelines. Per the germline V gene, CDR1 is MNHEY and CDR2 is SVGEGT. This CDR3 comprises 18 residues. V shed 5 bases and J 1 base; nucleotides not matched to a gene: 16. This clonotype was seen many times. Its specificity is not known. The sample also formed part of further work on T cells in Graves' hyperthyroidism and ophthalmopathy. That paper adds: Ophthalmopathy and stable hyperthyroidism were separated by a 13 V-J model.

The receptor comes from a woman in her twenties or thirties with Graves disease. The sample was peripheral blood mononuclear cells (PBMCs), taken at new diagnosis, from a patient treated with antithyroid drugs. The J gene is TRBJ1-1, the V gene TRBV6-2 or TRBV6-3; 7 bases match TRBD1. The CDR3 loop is CASSEVAGGAYWNTEAFF. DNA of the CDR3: TGTGCCAGCAGTGAAGTCGCAGGGGGGGCGTATTGGAACACTGAAGCTTTCTTT.